A single sample gave rise to the 11 T cell receptor beta chains below, sequenced in a study of blood T cell repertoires in COVID-19. TCRdb's copy holds only in-frame clones and misses some; the assay was immunoSEQ multiplex PCR. The sample consists of 50,000 to 70,000 clones, approximately 92% of them appearing once. The sample comprised peripheral blood. The origin of the receptors is a woman older than 75 with active COVID-19.

This sequence joins TRBV28 and TRBJ2-3; 10 nucleotides line up with TRBD2. The trim removed 2 bases at V and 11 bases at J, leaving 10 bases unmatched. Germline CDR1 is MDHEN and CDR2 is SYDVKM. The CDR3 spans 15 residues. The chain's CDR3 is CASSLSHSGGYQQYF. For the CDR3, the DNA is TGTGCCAGCAGTTTAAGTCATAGCGGGGGGTACCAGCAGTATTTT.

The gene calls are TRBV28 and TRBJ1-5; TRBD1 matches 9 bases. The germline V gene encodes CDR1 MDHEN and CDR2 SYDVKM. This CDR3 spans 15 amino acids. Germline trimming cut 7 bases from V and 4 bases from J; bases unmatched to any gene: 8. This CDR3 reads CASNRQGGKNQPQHF. The CDR3, as DNA: TGTGCCAGCAATAGACAGGGGGGTAAGAATCAGCCCCAGCATTTT. Variable domain in full (rest from reference TRBV28 and TRBJ1-5): DVKVTQSSRYLVKRTGEKVFLECVQDMDHENMFWYRQDPGLGLRLIYFSYDVKMKEKGDIPEGYSVSREKKERFSLILESASTNQTSMYLCASNRQGGKNQPQHFGDGTRLSIL.

This clone came up once. J is TRBJ2-3 and V is TRBV7-8, with TRBD2 matching 7 bases. The germline gives CDR1 SGHVS, CDR2 FQNEAQ. This CDR3 region has 18 residues. Trimming at V came to 2 bases and at J to 2 bases, leaving 13 bases not matched to a gene. The CDR3 reads CASSLRSRGGANTDTQYF. The CDR3 DNA sequence: TGTGCCAGCAGCTTACGAAGCCGCGGGGGAGCGAACACAGATACGCAGTATTTT. Using reference TRBV7-8 and TRBJ2-3 for the parts outside the CDR3, the full variable domain is GAGVSQSPRYKVAKRGQDVALRCDPISGHVSLFWYQQALGQGPEFLTYFQNEAQLDKSGLPSDRFFAERPEGSVSTLKIQRTQQEDSAVYLCASSLRSRGGANTDTQYFGPGTRLTVL.

The chain uses TRBV28 and TRBJ1-5; TRBD1 agrees at 7 bases. V lost 0 bases and J lost 0; bases outside the gene matches: 5. Per the germline V gene, CDR1 is MDHEN and CDR2 is SYDVKM. This CDR3 is built from 17 residues. The CDR3 here is CASSLWGGQSSNQPQHF. The CDR3 bases are TGTGCCAGCAGTTTATGGGGGGGACAGAGTAGCAATCAGCCCCAGCATTTT.

The chain recombines TRBV18 with TRBJ1-1; D not certain. V lost 0 bases and J 7 bases, leaving 9 bases between the germline ends. The CDR3 extends over 13 amino acids. Germline V gene data show CDR1 as KGHSH and CDR2 as LQKENI. Here the CDR3 reads CASSPPSADEAFF. CDR3 coding DNA: TGTGCCAGCTCACCACCGTCCGCGGATGAAGCTTTCTTT.

The rearrangement joins TRBV20-1 to TRBJ2-5; the match to TRBD2 covers 7 bases. The CDR3 has 17 amino acids. J gave up 0 bases and V 3 bases, and 13 bases lay outside the gene matches. The V gene's germline CDR1 is DFQATT and CDR2 SNEGSKA (reference sequence). The CDR3: CSASPFSSGTYQETQYF. In DNA form, the CDR3 reads TGCAGTGCTAGTCCGTTCTCAAGCGGGACGTACCAAGAGACCCAGTACTTC.

The chain couples TRBV29-1 to TRBJ2-7; D ambiguous. V was pared by 5 bases and J by 5 bases, with 13 bases between. CDR1 is SQVTM and CDR2 is ANQGSEA in the germline V gene. This CDR3 contains 12 residues. CDR3 residues: CSVTFPGNEQYF. The CDR3 coding sequence is TGCAGCGTTACATTCCCAGGCAACGAGCAGTACTTC.

The chain is built from TRBV5-6 and TRBJ2-7; 8 positions match TRBD1. Germline values: CDR1 SGHDT, CDR2 YYEEEE. This CDR3 contains 13 residues. The V gene end was trimmed by 3 bases and the J gene end by 4 bases; junction bases not matched to a gene: 3. The CDR3 coding sequence is TGTGCCAGCAGCTCTTACAGGGGGTACGAGCAGTACTTC. Protein sequence: CASSSYRGYEQYF.

The chain is built from TRBV18 and TRBJ1-4, with 7 bases fitting TRBD1. The ends lost 7 bases at V and 8 bases at J; junction bases unmatched: 7. This CDR3 spans 13 amino acids. Per the germline V gene, CDR1 is KGHSH and CDR2 is LQKENI. CDR3 DNA sequence: TGTGCCAGCTACAGGGGAGAGCGAGAAAAACTGTTTTTT. This codes for CASYRGEREKLFF.

CDR3 loop: CASNIGGVEQYV. In DNA form, the CDR3 reads TGTGCCAGCAACATAGGGGGGGTCGAGCAGTACGTC. This chain links TRBV2 with TRBJ2-7, with D perhaps TRBD2 (7 bases). The CDR3 totals 12 residues. The V gene's germline CDR1 is SNHLY and CDR2 FYNNEI. V gave up 7 bases and J gave up 6 bases, with 13 bases separating them.

The chain uses TRBV14 and TRBJ2-7; 10 bases fit TRBD2. Trimming took 6 bases from V and 2 from J; bases not matched to a gene: 13. The length of the CDR3 is 17 residues. Germline CDR1 reads SGHDN; CDR2 reads FVKESK. The DNA for the CDR3 is TGTGCCAGCAGTCGAAGGAGCGGGGGGGTCTGGGCCTACGAGCAGTACGTC. As protein: CASSRRSGGVWAYEQYV.